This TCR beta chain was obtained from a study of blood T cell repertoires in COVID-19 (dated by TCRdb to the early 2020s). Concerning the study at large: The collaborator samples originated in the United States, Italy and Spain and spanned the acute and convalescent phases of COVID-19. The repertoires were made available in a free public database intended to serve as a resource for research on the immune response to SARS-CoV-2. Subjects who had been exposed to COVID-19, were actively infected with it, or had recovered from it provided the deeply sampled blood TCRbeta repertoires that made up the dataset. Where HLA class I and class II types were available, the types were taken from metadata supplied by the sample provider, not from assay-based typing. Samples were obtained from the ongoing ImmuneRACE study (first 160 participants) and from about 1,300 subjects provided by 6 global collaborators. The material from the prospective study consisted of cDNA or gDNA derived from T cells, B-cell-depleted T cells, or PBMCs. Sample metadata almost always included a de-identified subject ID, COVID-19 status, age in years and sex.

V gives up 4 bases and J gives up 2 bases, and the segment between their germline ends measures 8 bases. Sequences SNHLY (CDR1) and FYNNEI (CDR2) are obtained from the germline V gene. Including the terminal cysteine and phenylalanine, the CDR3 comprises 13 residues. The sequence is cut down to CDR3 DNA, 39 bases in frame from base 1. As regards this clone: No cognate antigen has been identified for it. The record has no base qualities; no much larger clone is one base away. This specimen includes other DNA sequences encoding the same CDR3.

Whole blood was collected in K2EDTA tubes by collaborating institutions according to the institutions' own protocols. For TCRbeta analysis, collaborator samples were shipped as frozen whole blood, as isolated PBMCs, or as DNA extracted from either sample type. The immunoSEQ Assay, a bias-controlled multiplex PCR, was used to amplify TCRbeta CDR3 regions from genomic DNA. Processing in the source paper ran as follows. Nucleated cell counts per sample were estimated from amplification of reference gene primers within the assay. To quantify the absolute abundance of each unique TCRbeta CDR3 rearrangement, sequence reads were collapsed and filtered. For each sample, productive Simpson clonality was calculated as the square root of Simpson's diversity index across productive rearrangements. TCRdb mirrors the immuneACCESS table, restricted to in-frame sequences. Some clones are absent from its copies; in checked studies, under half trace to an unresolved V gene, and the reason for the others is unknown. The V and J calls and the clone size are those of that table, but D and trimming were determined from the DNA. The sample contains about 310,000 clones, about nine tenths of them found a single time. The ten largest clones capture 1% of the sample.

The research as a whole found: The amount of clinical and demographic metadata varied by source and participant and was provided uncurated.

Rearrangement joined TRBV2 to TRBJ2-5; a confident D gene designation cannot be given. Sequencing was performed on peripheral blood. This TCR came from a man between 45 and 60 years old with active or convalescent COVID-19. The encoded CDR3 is CASSGERQETQYF. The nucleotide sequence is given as TGTGCCAGCAGTGGAGAGCGACAAGAGACCCAGTACTTC.